This entry lists 6 T cell receptor beta chains sequenced from one sample in a study of blood T cell repertoires in COVID-19. TCRdb's copy holds only in-frame clones and misses some; the assay was immunoSEQ multiplex PCR. The sample shows around 55,000 clones, about 90% of them seen only once. Sequenced input: peripheral blood. The receptors come from a man in his 60s with active COVID-19.

The gene calls are TRBV10-3 and TRBJ1-6, with 7 bases fitting TRBD1. The V and J ends lost 6 bases and 7 bases, in that order; junction bases with no gene match: 9. Germline values: CDR1 ENHRY, CDR2 SYGVKD. The CDR3 is made up of 15 amino acids. The CDR3 sequence: CAIRDGQAPNSPLHF. The CDR3 DNA sequence: TGTGCCATCAGGGACGGACAGGCACCCAATTCACCCCTCCACTTT.

The V gene is TRBV4-1, the J gene TRBJ1-1; 12 positions agree with TRBD1. The V gene end was trimmed by 3 bases and the J gene end by 5 bases; junction bases not matched to a gene: 13. This CDR3 has 18 amino acids. Germline-derived CDR1 and CDR2 are MGHRA and YSYEKL. CDR3 protein: CASSHLPGQGASRTEAFF. DNA of the CDR3: TGCGCCAGCAGCCATCTCCCGGGACAGGGGGCCTCGAGGACTGAAGCTTTCTTT.

The rearrangement links TRBV5-6 to TRBJ2-4; tentatively, D is TRBD1 (5 bases). With 3 bases removed from V and 7 bases from J, the gap between germline ends came to 14 bases. Looked up from germline, CDR1 is SGHDT and CDR2 is YYEEEE. This CDR3 contains 14 residues. The CDR3 sequence is CASSYGLPGNIQYF. The CDR3 region has the DNA TGTGCCAGCAGCTATGGGTTACCAGGGAACATTCAGTACTTC.

The rearrangement links TRBV12-5 to TRBJ2-3; D is ambiguous. This CDR3 has 14 amino acids. The V end was cut by 2 bases, the J end by 3 bases, with 9 bases between. CDR1 is LGHNT and CDR2 is FRNRAP in the germline V gene. The CDR3 sequence: CASGLQVSTDTQYF. The CDR3 DNA sequence: TGTGCTAGTGGTTTGCAAGTTAGTACAGATACGCAGTATTTT.

The chain is built from TRBV28 and TRBJ2-5; a weak D match, TRBD2 (5 bases). The DNA matches TRBJ2-7 better at its end, which makes the J call doubtful. CDR3 length: 15 amino acids. CDR1 is MDHEN, CDR2 SYDVKM, per germline. The CDR3 DNA is TGTGCCAGCAGCCCAGCCGGGCCGGGATCCTACGAGCAGTACTTC. Amino acids: CASSPAGPGSYEQYF.

This clone was counted once. The chain is built from TRBV7-8 and TRBJ2-2, with TRBD2 matching 9 bases. V lost 1 base, J lost 3 bases, and 0 bases stayed unmatched. Germline CDR1 is SGHVS and CDR2 is FQNEAQ. The length of the CDR3 is 15 residues. The CDR3, as DNA: TGTGCCAGCAGCTTAGGGACTAGCGACACCGGGGAGCTGTTTTTT. It encodes CASSLGTSDTGELFF.